The 25 T cell receptor beta chains given below trace back to one sample, sequenced in a study. One entry per CDR3 protein results from TCRdb running MiXCR on the 5' RACE reads. The data show tens of thousands of distinct CDR3 sequences, roughly 23% seen once. Sequenced input: memory CD4+ T cells sorted from a lymph node. Subset: memory CD4+ T cells, CD4+CD45RO+CD25-. Receptors originate from a female donor with breast cancer.

This clonotype showed up just a few times. The V gene is TRBV7-2, the J gene TRBJ1-3; no clear D. With 7 bases removed from V and 4 bases from J, the gap between germline ends came to 11 bases. The germline gives CDR1 SGHTA, CDR2 FQGNSA. The CDR3 is 13 amino acids. CDR3 DNA: TGTGCCAGCACGCTGGTAGGCGGAAACACCATATATTTT. It is translated as CASTLVGGNTIYF.

J is TRBJ2-7 and V is TRBV6-5; 9 nucleotides line up with TRBD2. Per germline, CDR1 MNHEY and CDR2 SVGAGI. This CDR3 has 14 residues. Germline trimming cut 2 bases from V and 2 bases from J; bases unmatched to any gene: 1. CDR3 residues: CASSYVAGAYEQYF. The CDR3, as DNA: TGTGCCAGCAGTTACGTAGCGGGGGCCTACGAGCAGTACTTC.

The chain has TRBV5-1 and TRBJ2-1; 13 nucleotides agree with TRBD2. J lost 7 bases, V lost 2 bases, and 6 bases had no gene match. Germline V lookup: CDR1 SGHRS, CDR2 YFSETQ. The CDR3 is made up of 16 amino acids. The CDR3 DNA reads as TGCGCCAGCAGCTTCGGACTAGCGGGAGAGTATAATGAGCAGTTCTTC. Translation: CASSFGLAGEYNEQFF.

This clonotype was seen many times. The chain is built from TRBV29-1 and TRBJ2-3; D remains unclear. Germline V gene lookup returns CDR1 SQVTM and CDR2 ANQGSEA. The CDR3 runs to 12 residues. V lost 4 bases, J lost 6 bases, and 11 bases lay in between. CDR3 amino acids: CSVGLPGDTQYF. The CDR3 coding sequence is TGCAGCGTTGGCCTGCCGGGTGATACGCAGTATTTT.

A few counts support this clonotype. The chain has TRBV6-6 and TRBJ2-7, with TRBD2 matching 9 bases. Trimming at V came to 6 bases and at J to 5 bases, leaving 17 bases not matched to a gene. This CDR3 has 17 amino acids. CDR1 is MNHNY and CDR2 is SVGAGI in the germline V gene (reference sequence). DNA for the CDR3: TGTGCCAGCAGCCTAAGGTCTTCGGATAGCGGGAGCCACGAGCAGTACTTC. Translation gives CASSLRSSDSGSHEQYF.

This sequence joins TRBV6-2 or TRBV6-3 and TRBJ2-2; 9 nucleotides agree with TRBD2. V gave up 6 bases and J gave up 12 bases; unmatched junction bases: 11. In germline, CDR1 is MNHEY, CDR2 SVGEGT. This CDR3 comprises 14 residues. The CDR3 protein is CASSSTSGEGKLFF. CDR3 bases: TGTGCCAGCAGCTCGACTAGCGGTGAAGGGAAGCTGTTTTTT.

This clonotype has ten or more counts. CDR3 bases: TGTGCCAGCAGTGCGAGGGCTTATAGGAATTCACCCCTCCACTTT. This codes for CASSARAYRNSPLHF. The chain couples TRBV27 to TRBJ1-6, with D hard to call. Germline values: CDR1 MNHEY, CDR2 SMNVEV (reference sequence). The V and J ends lost 5 bases and 7 bases respectively, with 15 bases between them. The CDR3 extends over 15 amino acids.

At least ten counts were recorded for this clonotype. The chain employs TRBV28 and TRBJ2-3, with 15 bases fitting TRBD2. From germline, CDR1 is MDHEN and CDR2 SYDVKM. V gave up 4 bases and J gave up 0 bases; unmatched junction bases: 8. This CDR3 is built from 19 residues. The DNA of the CDR3 is TGTGCCAGCAGTTCGACGGGACTAGCGGGAGGTAGTAGCACAGATACGCAGTATTTT. Translated: CASSSTGLAGGSSTDTQYF. Filled out from reference TRBV28 and TRBJ2-3, the complete variable domain reads DVKVTQSSRYLVKRTGEKVFLECVQDMDHENMFWYRQDPGLGLRLIYFSYDVKMKEKGDIPEGYSVSREKKERFSLILESASTNQTSMYLCASSSTGLAGGSSTDTQYFGPGTRLTVL.

This clonotype was picked up a small number of times. The CDR3 DNA follows: TGTGCCAGCAGCTTCTCAGGGGTCAATAATCAGCCCCAGCATTTT. This sequence encodes CASSFSGVNNQPQHF. This chain uses TRBV7-2 with TRBJ1-5; possibly TRBD1 for D (6 bases). Deletions cut 3 bases from V and 4 bases from J, with 13 bases between. The CDR3 loop spans 15 amino acids. From germline, CDR1 is SGHTA and CDR2 FQGNSA. Together with reference TRBV7-2 and TRBJ1-5, the CDR3 gives the full variable domain: GAGVSQSPSNKVTEKGKDVELRCDPISGHTALYWYRQSLGQGLEFLIYFQGNSAPDKSGLPSDRFSAERTGGSVSTLTIQRTQQEDSAVYLCASSFSGVNNQPQHFGDGTRLSIL.

This chain connects TRBV9 to TRBJ2-5, with unresolved D. Germline CDR1 SGDLS, CDR2 YYNGEE. The CDR3 is 13 residues long. Trimming took off 2 bases at V and 5 bases at J, with 10 bases between the two ends. The CDR3 loop reads CASSVRQLETQYF. Written as DNA, the CDR3 is TGTGCCAGCAGCGTGAGACAACTGGAGACCCAGTACTTC.

This clonotype occurred a few times. The rearrangement links TRBV5-1 to TRBJ1-3; D is unclear. Germline values: CDR1 SGHRS, CDR2 YFSETQ. The CDR3 length is 14 residues. With 3 bases removed from V and 0 bases from J, the gap between germline ends came to 7 bases. Written as DNA, the CDR3 is TGCGCCAGCAGCTCAGCCAACTCTGGAAACACCATATATTTT. Translating it yields CASSSANSGNTIYF.

DNA for the CDR3: TGTGCCAGCAGCATCCAAGGGCCCGAAGATGAGCAGTTCTTC. This sequence encodes CASSIQGPEDEQFF. V gene TRBV7-3 combines with J gene TRBJ2-1; D remains ambiguous. CDR1 SGHTA and CDR2 FQGTGA come from the germline V gene. V gave up 5 bases and J gave up 8 bases, with 16 bases separating them. This CDR3 has 14 amino acids.

This sequence joins TRBV6-2 or TRBV6-3 and TRBJ2-2; D unresolved. This CDR3 has 14 amino acids. From germline, CDR1 is MNHEY and CDR2 SVGEGT. Deletions cut 4 bases from V and 3 bases from J, with 9 bases between. The CDR3 loop is CASSSDTYTGELFF. Here the CDR3 DNA reads TGTGCCAGCAGTTCCGACACATACACCGGGGAGCTGTTTTTT.

This clonotype occurred many times. The gene calls are TRBV5-5 and TRBJ1-5, with D uncertain. V was pared by 0 bases and J by 8 bases, with 9 bases between. Germline V gene sequence: CDR1 SGHKS, CDR2 YYEKEE (reference sequence). This CDR3 has 13 amino acids. The CDR3 loop is CASSLDPAKPQHF. CDR3 DNA sequence: TGTGCCAGCAGCTTGGATCCCGCGAAGCCCCAGCATTTT.

Ten or more counts support this clonotype. This chain joins TRBV10-3 and TRBJ1-5; 10 nucleotides align to TRBD1. The CDR3 has 16 amino acids. CDR1 is ENHRY, CDR2 SYGVKD, per germline. Trimming removed 0 bases from V and 5 bases from J; junction bases left unmatched: 4. The CDR3 is CAISESGTGEHQPQHF. CDR3 DNA: TGTGCCATCAGTGAGTCCGGGACAGGGGAACATCAGCCCCAGCATTTT.

In the case of this clonotype: At one of its ends the junction is not consistent with the germline gene, which may arise from a read error. This chain links TRBV7-3 with TRBJ1-1; the D is unclear. This CDR3 has 13 amino acids. Germline CDR1 is SGHTA and CDR2 is FQGTGA. As DNA, the CDR3 is TGTGCCAGCAGCTTAAGACAACACACTGAAGCTTTCTTC. Its protein product is CASSLRQHTEAFF.

The rearrangement joins TRBV7-2 to TRBJ1-1; TRBD1 matches at 8 bases. The CDR3 length is 15 residues. Germline CDR1 SGHTA, CDR2 FQGNSA. Trimming removed 5 bases from V and 1 base from J; junction bases left unmatched: 6. CDR3 DNA: TGTGCCAGCAGCCTCCAACAGGGGGGGAACACTGAAGCTTTCTTT. This codes for CASSLQQGGNTEAFF.

This clonotype was observed a handful of times. A read error is possible here, since a much larger clone lies one base away. The CDR3 region is CASPPTGANYNEQFF. The CDR3 DNA follows: TGCGCCAGCCCCCCGACGGGAGCAAACTACAATGAGCAGTTCTTC. The chain carries TRBV5-1 and TRBJ2-1, with D tentatively TRBD2 (6 bases). Germline CDR1 is SGHRS and CDR2 is YFSETQ. The CDR3 length is 15 residues. V lost 7 bases and J 3 bases, leaving 17 bases between the germline ends.

This CDR3 reads CARSRTADVPQHF. The CDR3 DNA sequence: TGTGCCAGAAGTCGGACAGCCGATGTGCCCCAGCATTTT. The chain couples TRBV6-5 to TRBJ1-5; D might be TRBD1 (6 bases). CDR3 length: 13 residues. Germline V lookup: CDR1 MNHEY, CDR2 SVGAGI. V gave up 9 bases and J gave up 9 bases, with 18 bases separating them.

A word on this clonotype: A read error may be the cause here, since a much bigger clone is one base away. The chain links TRBV7-7 to TRBJ2-1; perhaps TRBD2 as D (6 bases). Per the germline V gene, CDR1 is SSHAT and CDR2 is FNYEAQ (reference sequence). This CDR3 comprises 13 residues. The CDR3 reads CASSFGGLNEQLF. The CDR3 DNA follows: TGTGCTAGCAGCTTTGGAGGGTTGAATGAGCAGCTCTTC.

The CDR3 nucleotides are TGTGCCAGCAGCTTAGTTGCCGGGGCTCGCAATCAGCCCCAGCATTTT. It codes for CASSLVAGARNQPQHF. The chain couples TRBV7-2 to TRBJ1-5, with TRBD1 as a possible D gene (5 bases). This CDR3 has 16 amino acids. Germline V gene sequence: CDR1 SGHTA, CDR2 FQGNSA. Trimming took off 1 base at V and 2 bases at J, with 12 bases between the two ends.

The chain combines TRBV28 with TRBJ2-5; tentative D call: TRBD2 (5 bases). Trimming stripped 11 bases from V and 3 bases from J, with 10 bases between. This CDR3 has 11 amino acids. The V gene's germline CDR1 is MDHEN and CDR2 SYDVKM. CDR3 DNA: TGTGCCCCCCAGAGGGAAGAGACCCAGTACTTC. Translation: CAPQREETQYF. The variable domain in full, with the rest retrieved from reference TRBV28 and TRBJ2-5, is DVKVTQSSRYLVKRTGEKVFLECVQDMDHENMFWYRQDPGLGLRLIYFSYDVKMKEKGDIPEGYSVSREKKERFSLILESASTNQTSMYLCAPQREETQYFGPGTRLLVL.

This clonotype was observed a few times. This chain uses TRBV5-1 with TRBJ1-1; possibly TRBD1 for D (5 bases). The V end lost 6 bases, the J end lost 4 bases, and 13 bases lay between the germline ends. The germline V gene has CDR1 SGHRS and CDR2 YFSETQ. This CDR3 region has 13 residues. The CDR3 here is CASNREGSTEAFF. Written as DNA, the CDR3 is TGCGCCAGCAACAGAGAGGGGAGCACTGAAGCTTTCTTT.

The CDR3 DNA follows: TGTGCCAGCAGTTTAGGACGGCAGCCCCAGCATTTT. Protein product: CASSLGRQPQHF. The chain employs TRBV28 and TRBJ1-5; no clear D. The CDR3 runs 12 residues. V was shortened by 2 bases and J by 7 bases, with 6 bases between the two germline ends. Germline assignment: CDR1 MDHEN and CDR2 SYDVKM.

J is TRBJ2-7 and V is TRBV5-1; 9 bases match TRBD2. CDR1 and CDR2 (germline): SGHRS, YFSETQ. CDR3 length: 15 residues. V lost 3 bases and J lost 1; bases outside the gene matches: 5. The CDR3 is CASSSTSGSSYEQYF. CDR3 in DNA: TGCGCCAGCAGCTCGACTAGCGGTTCTTCCTACGAGCAGTACTTC.